This TCR beta chain was documented in a study of blood T cell repertoires in COVID-19. Study-wide context: Samples of COVID-19 (acute and convalescent) were obtained from the United States, Italy and Spain.

In germline, CDR1 is SEHNR, CDR2 FQNEAQ (reference sequence). The junction had 7 bases not matched to a gene; V was cut back by 1 base and J by 6 bases. CDR3 size: 16 residues. Generated by immunoSEQ multiplex PCR, the TCRdb table keeps only in-frame clones and is missing some. The table shows more than 450,000 clones, with around 90% occurring only once. Participants came from fewer than 25 US areas, aged roughly 18 to 95 years. The clonotype was recovered from a young woman who had recovered from COVID-19. The chain has TRBV7-9 and TRBJ2-2; 8 bases line up with TRBD1. The sequencing input was PBMCs or T cells enriched from blood (not recorded which). The CDR3 DNA reads as TGTGCCAGCAGCTTAGGGGCGACAGGGGCGGCCGGGGAGCTGTTTTTT. Its protein is CASSLGATGAAGELFF.